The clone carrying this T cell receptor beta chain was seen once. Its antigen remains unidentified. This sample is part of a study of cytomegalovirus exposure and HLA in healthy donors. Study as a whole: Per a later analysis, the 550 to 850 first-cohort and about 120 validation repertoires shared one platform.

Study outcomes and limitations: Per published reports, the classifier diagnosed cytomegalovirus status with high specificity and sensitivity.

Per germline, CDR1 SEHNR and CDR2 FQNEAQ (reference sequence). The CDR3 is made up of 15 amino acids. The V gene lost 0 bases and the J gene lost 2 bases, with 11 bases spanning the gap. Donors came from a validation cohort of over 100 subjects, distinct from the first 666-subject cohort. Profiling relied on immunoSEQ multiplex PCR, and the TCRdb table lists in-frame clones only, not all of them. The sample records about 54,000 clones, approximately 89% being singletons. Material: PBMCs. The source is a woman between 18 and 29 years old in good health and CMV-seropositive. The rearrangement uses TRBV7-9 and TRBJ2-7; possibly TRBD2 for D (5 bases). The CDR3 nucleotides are TGTGCCAGCAGCTTAGCGCGGGCTAGCCCCTACGAGCAGTACTTC. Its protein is CASSLARASPYEQYF.